The source of this T cell receptor (beta chain) is a study of shared clonotypes between healthy human individuals. The data were produced by immunoSEQ multiplex PCR, yet TCRdb's version contains in-frame clones alone and is incomplete. The sample contains a few million clones, 85% to 95% of which appear only once. Whole-study results and caveats: Naive subsets tended to show greater estimated richness than memory subsets. In a few donors, roughly 5.2% of naive CD4 clonotypes appeared in common.

For this clone: Its cognate antigen is unknown.

Germline CDR1 MNHEY, CDR2 SMNVEV (reference sequence). There are 16 residues in the CDR3. The ends were cut back, 3 bases at V and 6 bases at J, with 19 bases in the middle. The material sequenced was naive CD4+ T cells from PBMCs. Subset noted: CD45RA+ positively selected. The sequence came from a man between 18 and 35 years old in good health. Some clones in this sample may be carry-over from other donors' samples. The V gene is TRBV27, the J gene TRBJ2-3; possibly TRBD1 for D (6 bases). For the CDR3, the DNA is TGTGCCAGCAGTTTGGTCAGGGGCCCGGTAGTCGATACGCAGTATTTT. This translates into CASSLVRGPVVDTQYF.